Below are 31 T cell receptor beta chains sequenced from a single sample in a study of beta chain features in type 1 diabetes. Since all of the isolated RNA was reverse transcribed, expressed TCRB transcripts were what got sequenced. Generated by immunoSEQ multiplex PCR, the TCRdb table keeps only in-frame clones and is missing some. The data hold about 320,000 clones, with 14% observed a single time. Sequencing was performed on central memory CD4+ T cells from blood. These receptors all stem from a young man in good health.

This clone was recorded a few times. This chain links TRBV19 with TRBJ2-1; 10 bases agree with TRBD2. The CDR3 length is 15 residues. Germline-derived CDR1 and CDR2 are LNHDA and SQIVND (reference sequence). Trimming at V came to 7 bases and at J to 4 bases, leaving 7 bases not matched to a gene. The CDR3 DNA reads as TGTGCCAGTACCCTTCATAGCGGGAGGTACAATGAGCAGTTCTTC. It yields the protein CASTLHSGRYNEQFF.

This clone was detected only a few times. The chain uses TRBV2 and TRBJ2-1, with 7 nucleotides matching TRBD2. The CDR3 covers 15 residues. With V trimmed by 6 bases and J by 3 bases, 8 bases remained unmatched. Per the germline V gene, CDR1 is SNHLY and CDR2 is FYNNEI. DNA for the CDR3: TGTGCCAGCAGGGGATGGGGGGGACTCTACAATGAGCAGTTCTTC. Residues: CASRGWGGLYNEQFF.

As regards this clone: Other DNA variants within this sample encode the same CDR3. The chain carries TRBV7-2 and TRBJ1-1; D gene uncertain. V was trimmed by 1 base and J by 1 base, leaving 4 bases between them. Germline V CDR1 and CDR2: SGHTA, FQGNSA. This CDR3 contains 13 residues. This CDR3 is CASSLGRNTEAFF. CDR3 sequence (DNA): TGTGCCAGCAGCTTAGGCAGGAACACTGAAGCTTTCTTT. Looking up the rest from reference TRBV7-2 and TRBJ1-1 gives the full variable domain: GAGVSQSPSNKVTEKGKDVELRCDPISGHTALYWYRQSLGQGLEFLIYFQGNSAPDKSGLPSDRFSAERTGGSVSTLTIQRTQQEDSAVYLCASSLGRNTEAFFGQGTRLTVV.

Here the CDR3 DNA reads TGTGCCAGGAAACAGGGGATTAGCGAAGAGACCCAGTACTTC. The encoded protein is CARKQGISEETQYF. The rearrangement links TRBV6-6 to TRBJ2-5; TRBD1 agrees at 7 bases. Germline loops: CDR1 MNHNY, CDR2 SVGAGI (reference sequence). V dropped 9 bases and J dropped 3; count of bases not matched to a gene: 10. CDR3 length: 14 amino acids.

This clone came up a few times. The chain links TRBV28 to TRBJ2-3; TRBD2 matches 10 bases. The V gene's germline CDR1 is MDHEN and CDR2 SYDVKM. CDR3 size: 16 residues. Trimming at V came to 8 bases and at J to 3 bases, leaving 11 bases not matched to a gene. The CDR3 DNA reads TGTGCCAGCCGTGGCCCTAGCGGGAGTCAAACAGATACGCAGTATTTT. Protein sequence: CASRGPSGSQTDTQYF.

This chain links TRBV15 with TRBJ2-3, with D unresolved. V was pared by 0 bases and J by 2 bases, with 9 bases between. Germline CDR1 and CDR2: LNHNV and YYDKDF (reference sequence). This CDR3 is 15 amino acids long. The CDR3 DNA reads TGTGCCACCAGCAGAGAGGCAAGTCCCACAGATACGCAGTATTTT. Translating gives CATSREASPTDTQYF.

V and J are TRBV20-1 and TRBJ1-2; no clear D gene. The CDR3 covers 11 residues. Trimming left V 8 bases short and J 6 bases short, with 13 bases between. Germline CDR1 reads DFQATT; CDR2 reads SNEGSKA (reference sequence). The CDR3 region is CSSWNPNGYTF. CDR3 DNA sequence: TGCAGTTCCTGGAACCCGAATGGCTACACCTTC.

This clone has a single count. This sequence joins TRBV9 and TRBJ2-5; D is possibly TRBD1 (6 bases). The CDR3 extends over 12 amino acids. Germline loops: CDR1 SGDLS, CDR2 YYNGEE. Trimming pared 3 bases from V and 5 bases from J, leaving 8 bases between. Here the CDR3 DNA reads TGTGCCAGCAGCGGGGGGCAGGAGACCCAGTACTTC. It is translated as CASSGGQETQYF.

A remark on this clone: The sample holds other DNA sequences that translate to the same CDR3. This chain's CDR3 is CSARGGNTIYF. The CDR3 DNA reads as TGCAGTGCTAGGGGGGGAAACACCATATATTTT. This chain links TRBV20-1 with TRBJ1-3; D not certain. In germline, CDR1 is DFQATT, CDR2 SNEGSKA (reference sequence). CDR3 size: 11 residues. The V end lost 3 bases, the J end lost 4 bases, and 4 bases lay between the germline ends.

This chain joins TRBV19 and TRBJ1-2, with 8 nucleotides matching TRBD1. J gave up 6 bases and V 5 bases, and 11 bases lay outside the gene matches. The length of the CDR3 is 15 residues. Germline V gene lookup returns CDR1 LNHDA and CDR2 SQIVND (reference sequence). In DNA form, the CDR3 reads TGTGCCAGTAGTGTCTCCGGGACAGGTAGTAATGGCTACACCTTC. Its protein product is CASSVSGTGSNGYTF.

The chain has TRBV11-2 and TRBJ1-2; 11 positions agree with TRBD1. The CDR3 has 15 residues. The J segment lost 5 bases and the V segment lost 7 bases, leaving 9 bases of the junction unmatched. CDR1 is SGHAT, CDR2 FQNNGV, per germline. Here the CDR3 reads CASTTGTGGPYGYTF. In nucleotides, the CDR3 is TGTGCCAGCACGACCGGGACAGGGGGACCTTATGGCTACACCTTC. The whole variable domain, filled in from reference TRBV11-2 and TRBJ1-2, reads EAGVAQSPRYKIIEKRQSVAFWCNPISGHATLYWYQQILGQGPKLLIQFQNNGVVDDSQLPKDRFSAERLKGVDSTLKIQPAKLEDSAVYLCASTTGTGGPYGYTFGSGTRLTVV.

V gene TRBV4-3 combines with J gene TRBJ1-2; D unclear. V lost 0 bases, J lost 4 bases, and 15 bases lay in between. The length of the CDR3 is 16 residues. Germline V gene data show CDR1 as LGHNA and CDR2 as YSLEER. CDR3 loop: CASSQDPGGNGYGYTF. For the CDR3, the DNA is TGCGCCAGCAGCCAAGACCCCGGCGGAAACGGCTATGGCTACACCTTC.

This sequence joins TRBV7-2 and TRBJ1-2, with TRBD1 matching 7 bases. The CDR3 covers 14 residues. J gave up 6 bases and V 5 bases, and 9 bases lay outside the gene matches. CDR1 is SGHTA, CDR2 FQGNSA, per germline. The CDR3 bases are TGTGCCAGCAGCCCATTGACAGGGAGGAATGGCTACACCTTC. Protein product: CASSPLTGRNGYTF.

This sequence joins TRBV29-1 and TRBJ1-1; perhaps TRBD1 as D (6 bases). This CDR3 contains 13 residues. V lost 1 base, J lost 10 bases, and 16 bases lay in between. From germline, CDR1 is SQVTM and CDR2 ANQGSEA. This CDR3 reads CSVEGGRGWGAFF. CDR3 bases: TGCAGCGTTGAAGGGGGCAGGGGCTGGGGAGCTTTCTTT.

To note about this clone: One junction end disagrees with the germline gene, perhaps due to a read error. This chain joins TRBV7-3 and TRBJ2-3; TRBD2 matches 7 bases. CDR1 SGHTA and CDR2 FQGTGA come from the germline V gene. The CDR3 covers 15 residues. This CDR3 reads CASSESPGTTYTEYF. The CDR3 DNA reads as TGTGCCAGCAGCGAAAGCCCCGGGACTACCTATACGGAGTATTTT.

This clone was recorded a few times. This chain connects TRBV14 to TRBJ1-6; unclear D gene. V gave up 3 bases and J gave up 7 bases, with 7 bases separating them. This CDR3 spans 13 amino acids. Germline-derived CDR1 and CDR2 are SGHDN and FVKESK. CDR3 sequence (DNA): TGTGCCAGCAGCCAGGGCGGAAATTCACCCCTCCACTTT. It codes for CASSQGGNSPLHF.

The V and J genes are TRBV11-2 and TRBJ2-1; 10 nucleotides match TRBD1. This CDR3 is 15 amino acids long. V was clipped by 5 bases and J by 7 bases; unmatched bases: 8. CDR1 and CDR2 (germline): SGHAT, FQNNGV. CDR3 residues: CASSPDRGRGNEQFF. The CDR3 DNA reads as TGTGCCAGCAGCCCAGACAGGGGGCGTGGAAATGAGCAGTTCTTC.

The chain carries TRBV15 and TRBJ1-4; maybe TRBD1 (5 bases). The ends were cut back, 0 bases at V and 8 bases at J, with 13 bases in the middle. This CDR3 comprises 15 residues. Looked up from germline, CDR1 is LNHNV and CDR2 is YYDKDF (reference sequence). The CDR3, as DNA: TGTGCCACCAGCAGAGATCACCCAGGGAGAGAAAAACTGTTTTTT. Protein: CATSRDHPGREKLFF.

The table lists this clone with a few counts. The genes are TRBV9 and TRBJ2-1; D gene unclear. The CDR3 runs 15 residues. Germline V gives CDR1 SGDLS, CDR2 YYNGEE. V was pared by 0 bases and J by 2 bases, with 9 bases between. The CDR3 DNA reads TGTGCCAGCAGCGTAGAAGGAGAAGCCTACAATGAGCAGTTCTTC. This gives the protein CASSVEGEAYNEQFF. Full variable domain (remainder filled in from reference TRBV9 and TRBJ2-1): DSGVTQTPKHLITATGQRVTLRCSPRSGDLSVYWYQQSLDQGLQFLIQYYNGEERAKGNILERFSAQQFPDLHSELNLSSLELGDSALYFCASSVEGEAYNEQFFGPGTRLTVL.

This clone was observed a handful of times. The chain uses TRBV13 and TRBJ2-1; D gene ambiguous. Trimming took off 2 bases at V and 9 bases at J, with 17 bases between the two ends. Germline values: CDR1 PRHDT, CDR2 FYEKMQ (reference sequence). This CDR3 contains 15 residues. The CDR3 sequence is CASSLKALSSIEQFF. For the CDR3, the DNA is TGTGCCAGCAGCTTAAAAGCGCTGAGCTCAATTGAGCAGTTCTTC.

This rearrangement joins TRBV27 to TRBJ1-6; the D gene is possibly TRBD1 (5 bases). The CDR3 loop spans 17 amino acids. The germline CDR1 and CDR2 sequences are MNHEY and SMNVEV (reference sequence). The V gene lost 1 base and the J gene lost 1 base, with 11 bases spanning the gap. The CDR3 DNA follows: TGTGCCAGCAGTTTATACTTAGGGGCTTCCTATAATTCACCCCTCCACTTT. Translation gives CASSLYLGASYNSPLHF.

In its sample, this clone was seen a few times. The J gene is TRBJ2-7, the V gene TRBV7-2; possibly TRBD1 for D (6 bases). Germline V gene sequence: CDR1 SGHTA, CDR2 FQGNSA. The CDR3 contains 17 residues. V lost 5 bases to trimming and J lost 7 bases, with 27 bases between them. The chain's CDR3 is CASSISRGAGQPREQYV. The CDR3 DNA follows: TGTGCCAGCAGCATTAGTAGAGGGGCCGGACAGCCGAGGGAGCAGTACGTC.

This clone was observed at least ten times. The CDR3: CASTQRGGRHGELFF. For the CDR3, the DNA is TGTGCCAGCACCCAACGTGGCGGGAGGCACGGGGAGCTGTTTTTT. The V and J genes are TRBV7-2 and TRBJ2-2, with 8 positions matching TRBD2. Germline V gene data show CDR1 as SGHTA and CDR2 as FQGNSA. With 7 bases clipped from V and 7 bases from J, the junction kept 11 bases outside the gene matches. The CDR3 runs 15 residues.

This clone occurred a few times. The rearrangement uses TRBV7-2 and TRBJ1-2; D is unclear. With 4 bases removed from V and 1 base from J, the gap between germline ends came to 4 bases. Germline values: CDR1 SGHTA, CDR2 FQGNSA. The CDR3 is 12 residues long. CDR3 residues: CASSYFNYGYTF. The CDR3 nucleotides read TGTGCCAGCAGCTATTTTAACTATGGCTACACCTTC. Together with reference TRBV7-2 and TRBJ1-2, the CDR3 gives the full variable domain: GAGVSQSPSNKVTEKGKDVELRCDPISGHTALYWYRQSLGQGLEFLIYFQGNSAPDKSGLPSDRFSAERTGGSVSTLTIQRTQQEDSAVYLCASSYFNYGYTFGSGTRLTVV.

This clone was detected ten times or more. In DNA form, the CDR3 reads TGTGCCAGCAACAAGCGGGAGGGACTAGCCAAAAACATTCAGTACTTC. Protein sequence: CASNKREGLAKNIQYF. The chain combines TRBV5-6 with TRBJ2-4, with 10 bases identical to TRBD2. The V gene's germline CDR1 is SGHDT and CDR2 YYEEEE. CDR3 length equals 16 residues. V was pared by 6 bases and J by 0 bases, with 6 bases of the junction left unmatched.

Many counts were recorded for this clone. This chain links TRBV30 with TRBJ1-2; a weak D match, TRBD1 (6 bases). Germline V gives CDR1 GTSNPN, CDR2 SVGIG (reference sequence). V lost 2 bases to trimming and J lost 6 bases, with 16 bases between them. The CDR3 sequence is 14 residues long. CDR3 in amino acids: CAWSQPWGRNGYTF. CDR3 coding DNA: TGTGCCTGGAGTCAACCGTGGGGGCGGAATGGCTACACCTTC.

The CDR3 here is CASSRQYNEKLFF. CDR3 DNA sequence: TGTGCCAGCTCGCGACAGTATAATGAAAAACTGTTTTTT. The genes are TRBV18 and TRBJ1-4, with D perhaps TRBD1 (5 bases). From germline, CDR1 is KGHSH and CDR2 LQKENI. The CDR3 is 13 amino acids. The V gene lost 6 bases and the J gene lost 4 bases, with 9 bases spanning the gap.

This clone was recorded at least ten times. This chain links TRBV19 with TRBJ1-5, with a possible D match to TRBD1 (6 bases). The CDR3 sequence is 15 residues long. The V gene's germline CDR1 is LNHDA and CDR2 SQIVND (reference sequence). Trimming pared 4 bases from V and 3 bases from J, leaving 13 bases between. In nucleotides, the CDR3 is TGTGCCAGTAGTACAAATACAGGGCTCAATCAGCCCCAGCATTTT. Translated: CASSTNTGLNQPQHF.

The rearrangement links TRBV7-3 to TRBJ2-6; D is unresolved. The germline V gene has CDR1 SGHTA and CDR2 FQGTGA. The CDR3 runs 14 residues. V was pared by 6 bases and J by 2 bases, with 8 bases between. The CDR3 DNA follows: TGTGCCAGCAGTCGAGCGCCTGGGGCCAACGTCCTGACTTTC. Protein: CASSRAPGANVLTF.

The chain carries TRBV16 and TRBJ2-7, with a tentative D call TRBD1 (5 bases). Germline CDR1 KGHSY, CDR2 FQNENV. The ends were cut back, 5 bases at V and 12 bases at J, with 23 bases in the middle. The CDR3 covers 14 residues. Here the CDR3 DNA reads TGTGCCAGCAGCACGACAACCCAGGGTGGACCGTCGTACTTC. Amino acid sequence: CASSTTTQGGPSYF. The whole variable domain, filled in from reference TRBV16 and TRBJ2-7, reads GEEVAQTPKHLVRGEGQKAKLYCAPIKGHSYVFWYQQVLKNEFKFLISFQNENVFDETGMPKERFSAKCLPNSPCSLEIQATKLEDSAVYFCASSTTTQGGPSYFGPGTRLTVT.

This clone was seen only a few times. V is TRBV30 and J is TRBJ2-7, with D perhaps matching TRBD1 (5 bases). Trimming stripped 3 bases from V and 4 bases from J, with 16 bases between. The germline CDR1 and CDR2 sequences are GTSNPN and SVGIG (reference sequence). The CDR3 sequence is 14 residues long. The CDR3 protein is CAWSAQDKGYEQYV. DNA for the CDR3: TGTGCCTGGAGCGCACAGGACAAGGGATACGAGCAGTACGTC.